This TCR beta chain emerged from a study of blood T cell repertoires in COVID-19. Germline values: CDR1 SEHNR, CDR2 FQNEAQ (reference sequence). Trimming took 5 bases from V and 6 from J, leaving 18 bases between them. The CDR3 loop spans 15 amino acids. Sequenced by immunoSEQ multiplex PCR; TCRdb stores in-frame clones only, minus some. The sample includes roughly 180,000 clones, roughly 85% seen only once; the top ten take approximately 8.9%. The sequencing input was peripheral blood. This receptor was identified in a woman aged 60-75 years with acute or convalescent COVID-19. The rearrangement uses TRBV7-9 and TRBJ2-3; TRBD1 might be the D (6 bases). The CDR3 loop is CASSTGTTVQDTQYF. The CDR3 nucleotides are TGTGCCAGCAGCACCGGGACAACCGTCCAGGATACGCAGTATTTT. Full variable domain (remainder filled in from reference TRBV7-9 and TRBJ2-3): DTGVSQNPRHKITKRGQNVTFRCDPISEHNRLYWYRQTLGQGPEFLTYFQNEAQLEKSRLLSDRFSAERPKGSFSTLEIQRTEQGDSAMYLCASSTGTTVQDTQYFGPGTRLTVL.